This T cell receptor (beta chain) was obtained from a study of T cell changes during pregnancy in multiple sclerosis. The CDR3 contains 15 residues. The V and J ends lost 1 base and 4 bases respectively, with 14 bases between them. Germline V CDR1 and CDR2: SGHRS, YFSETQ. The table came from immunoSEQ multiplex PCR; TCRdb's copy has only in-frame clones and leaves some out. In the table there are about 53,000 clones, roughly 91% of which are singletons. The sequences come from CD4+ T cells from peripheral blood mononuclear cells, collected in the third trimester of pregnancy. The sequence was obtained from a female donor with multiple sclerosis, enrolled in a pregnancy study. This chain links TRBV5-1 with TRBJ2-5; D is undetermined. The CDR3 DNA reads TGCGCCAGCAGCTTGAGGCCGGCTTCGGGAGAGACCCAGTACTTC. It yields the protein CASSLRPASGETQYF.